This T cell receptor beta chain was retrieved from a study of shared clonotypes between healthy human individuals. Study at large: Every donor yielded three CD4 naive, three CD4 memory, two CD8 naive and one CD8 memory plate. Study-level points and caveats: Incomplete sequencing of sorted subsets was indicated by rarefaction despite large depth. Against clonotypes common to all four donors, non-shared ones had lower generation probabilities.

In the naive CD8 group, cells lacked CD45RO and were positively selected for CCR7, so terminally differentiated effector memory CD45RA+ cells were left out. Repertoires were generated with immunoSEQ multiplex PCR, while TCRdb's copy carries only in-frame clones and drops some. The sample gives millions of clones, about 93% of which show up once; 1.5% to 2% is in the top ten. The CDR3 totals 14 residues. Germline lookup yields CDR1 MDHEN and CDR2 SYDVKM. V shed 6 bases and J 4 bases; nucleotides not matched to a gene: 0. Notes on this clone: Its cognate antigen is unknown.

The rearrangement links TRBV28 to TRBJ2-2; TRBD2 matches at 12 bases. Sequenced sample: naive CD8+ T cells from PBMCs. The TCR was taken from a man aged 18 to 35 in good health. Some clones in this sample may be carry-over from other donors' samples. CDR3 sequence: CASRLAGGTGELFF. CDR3 nucleotides: TGTGCCAGCAGACTAGCGGGAGGCACCGGGGAGCTGTTTTTT.